This entry features one T cell receptor beta chain sequence. For CDR3 and TCR beta VDJ profiling, genomic DNA was the template used. Each CDR3 protein is one row after TCRdb ran MiXCR on the reads. Of around 400,000 distinct CDR3 sequences listed, just under 70% were seen once; the top ten hold approximately 3.8%. This CDR3 comprises 16 residues. Germline-derived CDR1 and CDR2 are DFQATT and SNEGSKA (reference sequence). Trimming at V came to 0 bases and at J to 7 bases, leaving 12 bases not matched to a gene. The source of the sample is a study of CD8+CD57+ T cells in acquired aplastic anemia. The V and J genes are TRBV20-1 and TRBJ2-1, with 7 bases aligning to TRBD1. This clonotype originated in a human donor in good health, serving as a control. Sample: sorted CD4+, CD8+, or CD8+CD57+ T cells (not recorded which) from PBMCs. CDR3 in DNA: TGCAGTGCTAGAGATGCTAGCCCTTACAGGGGTAATGAGCAGTTCTTC. The encoded protein is CSARDASPYRGNEQFF.